These T cell receptor beta chains were read from a single sample in a study of shared clonotypes between healthy human individuals. Data came from immunoSEQ multiplex PCR; TCRdb stores just in-frame clones and leaves some out. The sample has roughly 500,000 clones; over 75% are singletons. Sequencing was performed on PBMCs. These receptors all stem from a woman between 40 and 50 years old in good health. Some clones in this sample may be carry-over from other donors' samples. Both conserved end residues are part of each CDR3. Each record gives: clone size, V gene, D gene, J gene, CDR3 DNA, CDR3 protein. D genes are given only for firm matches. A clone size is listed for some rows: how often the clone was seen (once, few, many), or a class if it is expanded.

once,TRBV9,NA,TRBJ1-2,TGTGCCAGCAGCTATGGGATCTATGGCTACACCTTC,CASSYGIYGYTF
NA,TRBV14,TRBD2,TRBJ2-7,TGTGCCAGCAGCCAAGGTATTTGGGCGGGGGCCTACGAGCAGTACTTC,CASSQGIWAGAYEQYF
few,TRBV7-2,NA,TRBJ1-1,TGTGCCAGCAGCTTCCTCAACACTGAAGCTTTCTTT,CASSFLNTEAFF
NA,TRBV7-2,NA,TRBJ2-7,TGTGCCAGCAGCTTAGACGCAGGGCCCTACGAGCAGTACTTC,CASSLDAGPYEQYF
NA,TRBV29-1,TRBD2,TRBJ2-2,TGCAGCGTTGTTGGAGCTAGCGGGAGTTCTAACACCGGGGAGCTGTTTTTT,CSVVGASGSSNTGELFF
NA,TRBV28,TRBD2,TRBJ2-1,TGTGCCAGCAGTTTTAGGCTAGCGGGAGCGCCCAGGAACAATGAGCAGTTCTTC,CASSFRLAGAPRNNEQFF
NA,TRBV28,NA,TRBJ1-2,TGTGCCAGCAGTTCCTCCCGGGGGGGAAACTATGGCTACACCTTC,CASSSSRGGNYGYTF
NA,TRBV4-1,NA,TRBJ1-3,TGCGCCAGCAGCCAGTCTACCGGGGGCCCTGGGAACACCATATATTTT,CASSQSTGGPGNTIYF
NA,TRBV5-1,NA,TRBJ2-1,TGCGCCAGCAGCCTCGTAATGGGGGATCGCAATGAGCAGTTCTTC,CASSLVMGDRNEQFF
NA,TRBV19,TRBD2,TRBJ2-3,TGTGCCAGTAGTCTTCTAGCGGGAGACACAGATACGCAGTATTTT,CASSLLAGDTDTQYF
NA,TRBV5-1,NA,TRBJ2-3,TGCGCGAGTAGAGGGGGATTCCACACAGATACGCAGTATTTT,CASRGGFHTDTQYF
NA,TRBV28,NA,TRBJ1-2,TGTGCCAGCAGTTTTGTGGCGCCTTTCTTGCAGGGCAGGGATTATGGCTACACCTTC,CASSFVAPFLQGRDYGYTF
NA,TRBV7-3,NA,TRBJ2-5,TGTGCCAGAGAAAAAGAGACCCAGTACTTC,CAREKETQYF
NA,TRBV4-3,NA,TRBJ1-4,TGCGCCAGCAGCCAAGACCCCGGGGGGGAAACAACTAATGAAAAACTGTTTTTT,CASSQDPGGETTNEKLFF
NA,TRBV30,NA,TRBJ2-2,TGTGCCTGGGGGGGAAACACCGGGGAGCTGTTTTTT,CAWGGNTGELFF
NA,TRBV9,TRBD2,TRBJ2-1,TGTGCCAGCAGCGCCGGACTAGTCAGGTCTGGCGAGCAGTTCTTC,CASSAGLVRSGEQFF
NA,TRBV4-2,NA,TRBJ2-2,TGTGCCAGCAGCTCACCGGGACTGCCCACCGGGGAGCTGTTTTTT,CASSSPGLPTGELFF
NA,TRBV19,NA,TRBJ1-1,TGTGCCAGCGGAACTGAAGCTTTCTTT,CASGTEAFF
NA,TRBV9,NA,TRBJ2-1,TGTGCCAGCAGCGTACAAGCAGCCACCTACAATGAGCAGTTCTTC,CASSVQAATYNEQFF
few,TRBV9,NA,TRBJ1-1,TGTGCCAGCAGCGAGGGTCAAGGCACTGAAGCTTTCTTT,CASSEGQGTEAFF
few,TRBV7-3,TRBD1,TRBJ1-3,TGTGCCAGCAGTCGAACCGGGACAGGGTCTGGAAACACCATATATTTT,CASSRTGTGSGNTIYF
NA,TRBV29-1,NA,TRBJ2-3,TGCAGCGTTGCAACAGATACGCAGTATTTT,CSVATDTQYF
once,TRBV27,TRBD2,TRBJ2-1,TGTGCCAGCAGTCCCCGGGGCGGGAGATCCGACAATGAGCAGTTCTTC,CASSPRGGRSDNEQFF
NA,TRBV9,NA,TRBJ1-1,TGTGCCAGCAGCGTGACAGAGTACACTGAAGCTTTCTTT,CASSVTEYTEAFF
once,TRBV28,TRBD1,TRBJ2-7,TGTGCCAGCTCAACAGCCGGGACAGCCACCTACGAGCAGTACTTC,CASSTAGTATYEQYF
many,TRBV23-1,TRBD1,TRBJ2-7,TGCGCCAGCAGTCAAACCGGGACAGGGAACCACGAGCAGTACTTC,CASSQTGTGNHEQYF
NA,TRBV6-5,NA,TRBJ1-3,TGTGCCAGCAGTTACTCGTACGACACCTCTGGAAACACCATATATTTT,CASSYSYDTSGNTIYF
NA,TRBV13,TRBD1,TRBJ1-2,TGTGCCAGCAGCTCGGGAACAGGGGTGGGTAACTATGGCTACACCTTC,CASSSGTGVGNYGYTF
many,TRBV18,NA,TRBJ2-1,TGTGCCAGCTCACGGGACCCTCAAGGGCAGTTCTTC,CASSRDPQGQFF
NA,TRBV2,TRBD2,TRBJ2-7,TGTGCCAGCGGCTTCGGGACTAGCGGGGCCTTAGAGCAGTACTTC,CASGFGTSGALEQYF
NA,TRBV28,TRBD1,TRBJ2-7,TGTGCCAGCAGTTTACATCGACAGGGGACCTACGAGCAGTACTTC,CASSLHRQGTYEQYF
few,TRBV4-1,NA,TRBJ1-1,TGCGCCAGCAGCCAAGTGGGAACAGGGAACACTGAAGCTTTCTTT,CASSQVGTGNTEAFF
NA,TRBV19,TRBD2,TRBJ2-7,TGTGCCAGTAGTACGCAACTAGCGGATTCCTACGAGCAGTACTTC,CASSTQLADSYEQYF
NA,TRBV13,NA,TRBJ2-7,TGTGCCTGCGCAAAACAGGGTATATACGAGCAGTACTTC,CACAKQGIYEQYF
NA,TRBV5-1,NA,TRBJ2-1,TGCGCCAGCAGCTTGGACATAAGCTCCTACAATGAGCAGTTCTTC,CASSLDISSYNEQFF
once,TRBV6-5,TRBD2,TRBJ2-2,TGTGCCAGCAGATTTACTAGCGGTGACACCGGGGAGCTGTTTTTT,CASRFTSGDTGELFF
many,TRBV11-1,TRBD2,TRBJ2-7,TGTGCCAGCAGCCTCACCGGGACTAGCGGGACCTACGAGCAGTACTTC,CASSLTGTSGTYEQYF
NA,TRBV4-1,NA,TRBJ1-1,TGCGCCAGCAGCCAAGGAGAAGTGGCGGGCACTGAAGCTTTCTTT,CASSQGEVAGTEAFF
NA,TRBV5-1,NA,TRBJ2-5,TGCGCCAGCAGCTTCCCAGAGGGGTCGGAGACCCAGTACTTC,CASSFPEGSETQYF
NA,TRBV15,TRBD2,TRBJ2-1,TGTGCCACCAGCAGAGATGGACTAGACAATGAGCAGTTCTTC,CATSRDGLDNEQFF
NA,TRBV7-2,NA,TRBJ2-3,TGTGCCAGCAGCCCCGGGGGAGGCACAGATACGCAGTATTTT,CASSPGGGTDTQYF
NA,TRBV30,NA,TRBJ1-1,TGTGCCTGGGTGCGGGTCGTGAACACTGAAGCTTTCTTT,CAWVRVVNTEAFF
NA,TRBV4-1,NA,TRBJ2-1,TGCGCCAGCAGCCAAGGGGGCAGCCTTGGGGAGCAGTTCTTC,CASSQGGSLGEQFF
NA,TRBV6-1,NA,TRBJ2-3,TGTGCCAGCAGTAACACAGATACGCAGTATTTT,CASSNTDTQYF
NA,TRBV27,NA,TRBJ2-7,TGTGCCAGCAGGAAACAGGGAAGGGTTACCGAGCAGTACTTC,CASRKQGRVTEQYF